A selection of T cell receptor beta chains follows, all from one sample in a study of identical twins. TCRdb ran MiXCR on the 5' RACE reads and lists one entry per CDR3 protein. The top ten hold 0.52% of the sample, which has just over 450,000 distinct CDR3 sequences, 13% to 15% seen once. This sample also belongs to another study, concerning yellow fever vaccine responses in identical twins.

The specimen was CD4+ T cells sorted from blood. All receptors derive from a woman aged 18-29 years in good health. Both conserved end residues are part of each CDR3. The D gene is left open where the match is weak. The listing skips clone size in some rows; elsewhere it reads once, few, many or a size class.

clone size	V gene	J gene	D gene	CDR3 protein	CDR3 DNA
few	TRBV9	TRBJ2-1	TRBD2	CASSKGLAGILSSYNEQFF	TGTGCCAGCAGCAAGGGACTAGCGGGAATTTTAAGCTCCTACAATGAGCAGTTCTTC
NA	TRBV10-3	TRBJ1-1	NA	CAISQDSGILNTEAFF	TGTGCCATCAGTCAGGACAGCGGCATCTTGAACACTGAAGCTTTCTTT
NA	TRBV9	TRBJ2-2	NA	CASSAPDGYTGELFF	TGTGCCAGCAGCGCGCCAGACGGTTACACCGGGGAGCTGTTTTTT
few	TRBV6-1	TRBJ2-2	NA	CASTKGTPNTGELFF	TGTGCCAGCACGAAGGGGACACCGAACACCGGGGAGCTGTTTTTT
NA	TRBV5-5	TRBJ2-5	NA	CASSLGQGRGQETQYF	TGTGCCAGCAGCTTGGGGCAGGGAAGAGGGCAAGAGACCCAGTACTTC
many	TRBV5-1	TRBJ1-1	NA	CASSLWMKNHQPEAFF	TGCGCCAGCAGCTTGTGGATGAAGAATCATCAACCCGAAGCTTTCTTT
many	TRBV12-5	TRBJ1-1	NA	CASGRHLESEAFF	TGTGCTAGTGGGCGACATCTCGAATCTGAAGCTTTCTTT
few	TRBV25-1	TRBJ1-5	NA	CASSDSYRGNQPQHF	TGTGCCAGCAGTGATTCGTATAGGGGCAATCAGCCCCAGCATTTT
few	TRBV13	TRBJ2-2	NA	CASSFKGKNTGELFF	TGTGCCAGCAGCTTTAAAGGCAAGAACACCGGGGAGCTGTTTTTT
NA	TRBV7-2	TRBJ1-5	NA	CASSLGPLPNQPQHF	TGTGCCAGCAGCTTAGGCCCACTCCCAAATCAGCCCCAGCATTTT